This T cell receptor beta chain was obtained from a study of a mutant IDH1 vaccine in newly diagnosed glioma. Study-level information: Vaccines were first given 4-6 weeks after radiotherapy alone, or with temozolomide cycles.

Trimming pared 8 bases from V and 10 bases from J, leaving 12 bases between. In germline, CDR1 is MNHNY, CDR2 SVGAGI (reference sequence). The CDR3 runs 12 residues. Libraries were prepared by immunoSEQ multiplex PCR; TCRdb keeps only in-frame clonotypes and omits some of them. Among roughly 34,000 clones listed, 87% were seen once. A note on this clone: Its antigen is unknown.

Time point specified: week 47, end of study. What each vaccine dose contained was 300 ug of mutant IDH1 20-mer peptide, accompanied by topical imiquimod. The chain joins TRBV6-6 to TRBJ1-6; D unresolved. The sequencing here drew on PBMCs, taken from a glioma patient whose treatment included an IDH1 peptide vaccine. This TCR came from a woman in her 30s with glioma. The CDR3 reads CASGNRASPLHF. DNA for the CDR3: TGTGCCAGCGGTAATCGGGCCTCACCCCTCCACTTT.